Sequencing of this T cell receptor beta chain was carried out in a study of T cells in Graves' hyperthyroidism and ophthalmopathy. Study overall: At initial diagnosis, before any treatment had begun, peripheral blood was obtained.

Note on this clonotype: Its antigen is currently unknown. Possible read error: a much larger clone is one base away.

Study outcomes and limitations: Most thyroid clonotypes expanded above 0.001 appeared in blood too.

Amplification of TCR beta CDR3 regions used RNA as the template. The primer set for the first-round RT-PCR of the TCR CDR3 was HTBI. TCRdb passed the multiplex PCR reads through MiXCR, listing each CDR3 protein once. The data contain fewer than 400,000 distinct CDR3 sequences, 15% to 18% of them singletons. Thyroid ultrasound and orbital computed tomography, with clinical symptoms and serum thyroxine and TRAb, informed diagnoses. Sequenced input: blood. This clonotype was sampled from a woman younger than 30 with Graves' hyperthyroidism that later progressed to Graves' ophthalmopathy.

CDR3 bases: TGCGCCAGCAGCTTGGAGGGCGCCCCTTATCAGCCCCGGCATTTT. Protein sequence: CASSLEGAPYQPRHF. The rearrangement links TRBV5-1 to TRBJ1-5; D is unresolved. The germline V gene has CDR1 SGHRS and CDR2 YFSETQ. The CDR3 extends over 15 amino acids.